Below are 11 T cell receptor beta chains sequenced from a single sample in a study of cytomegalovirus exposure and HLA in healthy donors. Produced via immunoSEQ multiplex PCR; TCRdb's table is partial and in-frame only. Here the sample spans around 150,000 clones, roughly 90% being singletons. What was sequenced was PBMCs. The source is a woman younger than 30 in good health and CMV-seronegative.

The chain uses TRBV7-6 and TRBJ2-1, with 9 bases fitting TRBD2. J lost 6 bases, V lost 4 bases, and 10 bases had no gene match. This CDR3 region has 16 residues. Germline V gene data show CDR1 as SGHVS and CDR2 as FNYEAQ. CDR3 residues: CASSYLAGSALNEQFF. The CDR3 DNA reads TGTGCCAGCAGCTACCTAGCGGGAAGTGCACTCAATGAGCAGTTCTTC.

In DNA, the CDR3 is TGTGCCAGCAGCTTGGAAGGGGCGAACACTGAAGCTTTCTTT. Amino acids: CASSLEGANTEAFF. V and J are TRBV5-8 and TRBJ1-1, with D tentatively TRBD1 (5 bases). The CDR3 has 14 residues. V was trimmed by 0 bases and J by 1 base, leaving 7 bases between them. Per germline, CDR1 SGHTS and CDR2 YDEGEE.

Only one count was recorded for this clone. DNA for the CDR3: TGTGCCAGCAGCCGAGGGGGTCAGCCCCAGCATTTT. This encodes CASSRGGQPQHF. The chain recombines TRBV27 with TRBJ1-5, with TRBD1 as a possible D gene (6 bases). Looked up from germline, CDR1 is MNHEY and CDR2 is SMNVEV (reference sequence). The V end was cut by 6 bases, the J end by 6 bases, with 9 bases between. The CDR3 sequence is 12 residues long.

The chain joins TRBV7-8 to TRBJ2-7; TRBD1 matches at 11 bases. Germline-derived CDR1 and CDR2 are SGHVS and FQNEAQ. CDR3 length equals 14 residues. With 2 bases clipped from V and 5 bases from J, the junction kept 2 bases outside the gene matches. The CDR3 DNA follows: TGTGCCAGCAGCTTACGGACAGGGGGCCACGAGCAGTACTTC. The encoded protein is CASSLRTGGHEQYF.

This rearrangement joins TRBV6-1 to TRBJ2-4; 8 nucleotides agree with TRBD1. CDR3 length: 16 residues. Germline V gene sequence: CDR1 MNHNS, CDR2 SASEGT. V lost 4 bases, J lost 3 bases, and 8 bases stayed unmatched. The CDR3 reads CASSVTSDRGKNIQYF. As DNA, the CDR3 is TGTGCCAGCAGTGTTACAAGCGACAGGGGCAAAAACATTCAGTACTTC.

This rearrangement joins TRBV6-1 to TRBJ1-3, with D perhaps matching TRBD1 (6 bases). The CDR3 consists of 14 residues. In germline, CDR1 is MNHNS, CDR2 SASEGT. With 3 bases removed from V and 4 bases from J, the gap between germline ends came to 10 bases. The CDR3 sequence is CASSDQGMGNTIYF. The CDR3 DNA reads TGTGCCAGCAGTGACCAGGGGATGGGAAACACCATATATTTT.

The genes are TRBV7-2 and TRBJ2-7; D gene ambiguous. Trimming cost V 7 bases and J 3 bases, with 13 bases left between them. The CDR3 has 13 amino acids. Germline CDR1 reads SGHTA; CDR2 reads FQGNSA. CDR3 nucleotide sequence: TGTGCCAGCACCCCGGCGGTTCACTACGAGCAGTACTTC. As protein: CASTPAVHYEQYF.

V and J are TRBV7-9 and TRBJ2-7; possible D gene TRBD2, 6 bases. Germline CDR1 is SEHNR and CDR2 is FQNEAQ (reference sequence). Trimming cost V 1 base and J 5 bases, with 21 bases left between them. The CDR3 length is 17 residues. This CDR3 is CASSLGPTGGAGDEQYF. Written as DNA, the CDR3 is TGTGCCAGCAGCTTAGGGCCCACAGGCGGGGCCGGGGACGAGCAGTACTTC.

V and J are TRBV18 and TRBJ1-1; no definite D call. The CDR3 totals 14 residues. The V end lost 2 bases, the J end lost 0 bases, and 7 bases lay between the germline ends. Germline V gene sequence: CDR1 KGHSH, CDR2 LQKENI. The CDR3 reads CASSPGTMNTEAFF. The DNA of the CDR3 is TGTGCCAGCTCACCAGGTACAATGAACACTGAAGCTTTCTTT.

V is TRBV2 and J is TRBJ1-1, with TRBD1 identical over 7 bases. The CDR3 loop spans 14 amino acids. The germline V gene has CDR1 SNHLY and CDR2 FYNNEI. The V segment lost 10 bases and the J segment 5 bases; nucleotides outside the gene matches: 13. DNA for the CDR3: TGTGCCACCATGGTACGACAGGGCGTAACTGAAGCTTTCTTT. It encodes CATMVRQGVTEAFF.

The chain is built from TRBV2 and TRBJ1-5; tentatively, D is TRBD1 (5 bases). The CDR3 length is 15 residues. Trimming cost V 3 bases and J 3 bases, with 12 bases left between them. CDR1 and CDR2 (germline): SNHLY, FYNNEI. The CDR3 is CASSEGWGNNQPQHF. Here the CDR3 DNA reads TGTGCCAGCAGTGAGGGGTGGGGCAACAATCAGCCCCAGCATTTT.